This note documents a single T cell receptor (beta chain) sequence. Antigen: not known. Assay execution took place at the deep level. Profiling relied on immunoSEQ multiplex PCR, and the TCRdb table lists in-frame clones only, not all of them. The repertoire holds approximately 620,000 clones, with 97% as singletons. The data were obtained in a study of shared clonotypes between healthy human individuals. Study-wide context: Researchers assigned three CD4 naive, three CD4 memory, two CD8 naive and one CD8 memory plate to each donor. General study results and limits: An expected dependence of interdonor clonotype sharing on sequencing depth was noted.

Per germline, CDR1 MGHRA and CDR2 YSYEKL. The CDR3 contains 17 residues. J gave up 9 bases and V 2 bases, and 14 bases lay outside the gene matches. This chain uses TRBV4-1 with TRBJ2-1; TRBD2 aligns across 9 bases. The TCR was taken from a woman under 40 in good health. The specimen was naive CD4+ T cells sorted from blood. Documented subset: CD45RA+ positively selected. CDR3 nucleotides: TGCGCCAGCAGCCAATTCATTTGGCGGGAGGGCCGGTTTGAGCAGTTCTTC. Residues: CASSQFIWREGRFEQFF.